The sequence of this T cell receptor beta chain was determined in a study of shared clonotypes between healthy human individuals. Original processing notes: ImmunoSEQ output lacked quality scores and full-length reads, limiting matched filtering. Only in-frame clones appear in the TCRdb table, and some are missing; sequencing was by immunoSEQ multiplex PCR. That table gives V, J and clone size, and the DNA gave D and trimming. The table shows some 2,400,000 clones, with approximately 94% occurring only once. Every contributor of samples was a Caucasian grown-up residing in Nashville, Tennessee. With respect to this clone: Antigen unknown.

The CDR3 runs 14 residues. The V gene lost 3 bases and the J gene lost 1 base, with 9 bases spanning the gap. Germline V gene sequence: CDR1 MNHEY, CDR2 SMNVEV (reference sequence). Study findings and constraints: The represented genetic and exposure-history diversity was limited by the small number of donors.

This TCR was sampled from a man between 18 and 35 years old in good health. V and J are TRBV27 and TRBJ2-5, with D hard to call. Sequencing used naive CD4+ T cells sorted from blood. Regarding subset: CD45RA+ positively selected. In DNA form, the CDR3 reads TGTGCCAGCAGTTTCCTAGTCACCCAAGAGACCCAGTACTTC. It is translated as CASSFLVTQETQYF.